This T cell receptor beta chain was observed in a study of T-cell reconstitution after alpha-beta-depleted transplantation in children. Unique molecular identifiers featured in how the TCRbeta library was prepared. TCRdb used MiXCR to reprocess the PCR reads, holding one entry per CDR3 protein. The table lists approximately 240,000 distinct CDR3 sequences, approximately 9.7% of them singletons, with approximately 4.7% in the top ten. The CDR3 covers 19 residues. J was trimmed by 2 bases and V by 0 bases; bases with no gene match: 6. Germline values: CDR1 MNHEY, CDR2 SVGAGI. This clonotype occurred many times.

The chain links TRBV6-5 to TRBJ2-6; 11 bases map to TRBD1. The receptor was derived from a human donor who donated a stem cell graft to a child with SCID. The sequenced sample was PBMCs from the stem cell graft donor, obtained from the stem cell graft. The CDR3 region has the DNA TGTGCCAGCAGTTACTCGCGGGACAGGGGGGTCCCTGGGGCCAACGTCCTGACTTTC. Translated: CASSYSRDRGVPGANVLTF.